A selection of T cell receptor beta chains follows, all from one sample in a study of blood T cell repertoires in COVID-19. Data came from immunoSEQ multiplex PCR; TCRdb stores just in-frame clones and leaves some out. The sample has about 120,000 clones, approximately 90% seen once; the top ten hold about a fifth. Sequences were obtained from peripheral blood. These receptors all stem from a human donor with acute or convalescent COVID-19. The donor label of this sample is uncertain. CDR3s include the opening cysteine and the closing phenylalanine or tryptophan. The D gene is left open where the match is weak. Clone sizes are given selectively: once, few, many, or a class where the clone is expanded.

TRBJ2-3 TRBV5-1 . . TGCGCCAGCAGCTTAGGGGCCTTCACAGATACGCAGTATTTT CASSLGAFTDTQYF
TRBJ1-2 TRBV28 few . TGTGCCAGCAGAATCACAGGGCACGACTATGGCTACACCTTC CASRITGHDYGYTF
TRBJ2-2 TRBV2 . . TGTGCCAGTAATACGAACAGGGACACCGGGGAGCTGTTTTTT CASNTNRDTGELFF
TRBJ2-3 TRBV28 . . TGTGCCAGCAGTTTAGCGGGCGCGAGGGTCACAGATACGCAGTATTTT CASSLAGARVTDTQYF
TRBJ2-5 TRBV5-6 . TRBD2 TGTGCCAGCAGCACCTTAGCGGGAGGTGAGACCCAGTACTTC CASSTLAGGETQYF
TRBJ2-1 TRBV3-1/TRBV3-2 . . TGTGCCAGCAGCCAAAGAGGACAGACCTACAATGAGCAGTTCTTC CASSQRGQTYNEQFF
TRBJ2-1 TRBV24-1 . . TGTGCCACTAGTGACCCCGGGGGTCCAAACAATGAGCAGTTCTTC CATSDPGGPNNEQFF
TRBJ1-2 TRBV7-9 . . TGTGCCAGCACCGGGGAGGGCTATGGCTACACCTTC CASTGEGYGYTF
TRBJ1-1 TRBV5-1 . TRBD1 TGCGCCAGCAGCCCAATGACAGGGTTCTCTACGGAAGCTTTCTTT CASSPMTGFSTEAFF
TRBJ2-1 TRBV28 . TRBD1 TGTGCCAGCAGTTTGACAGGGGTCATGGAGCAGTTCTTC CASSLTGVMEQFF
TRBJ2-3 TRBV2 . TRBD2 TGTGCCAGCAGTCTAGCGGGGGCCAGCACAGATACGCAGTATTTT CASSLAGASTDTQYF
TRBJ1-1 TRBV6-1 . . TGTGCCAGCAGTGACACGAGATATACTGAAGCTTTCTTT CASSDTRYTEAFF
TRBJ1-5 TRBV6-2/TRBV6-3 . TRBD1 TGTGCCAGCAGCTGGACAGGGGAAGGCGCGGGACCCCAGCATTTT CASSWTGEGAGPQHF
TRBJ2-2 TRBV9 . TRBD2 TGTGCCAGCAGCGTAGATATAAGGAGCGGGAGGCCGACCGGGGAGCTGTTTTTT CASSVDIRSGRPTGELFF
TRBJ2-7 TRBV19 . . TGTGCCAGTAGCCCCAGTGACACCTACGAGCAGTACTTC CASSPSDTYEQYF
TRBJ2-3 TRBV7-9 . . TGTGCCAGCACCTACACAGATACGCAGTATTTT CASTYTDTQYF
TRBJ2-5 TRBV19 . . TGTGCCAGTAGTATAAGCAGGCCGGAGACCCAGTACTTC CASSISRPETQYF
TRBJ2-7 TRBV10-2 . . TGCGCCAGCAGTGAGGGAGTCAGTACGTTCTACGAGCAGTACTTC CASSEGVSTFYEQYF
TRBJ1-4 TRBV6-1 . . TGTGCCAGCAGTGACAGGGCAACTAATGAAAAACTGTTTTTT CASSDRATNEKLFF
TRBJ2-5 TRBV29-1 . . TGCAGCGTTGAACGGAGGGGGCAGGAGACCCAGTACTTC CSVERRGQETQYF
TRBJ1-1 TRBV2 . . TGTGCCAGCAGTGCTAGGAGCCGACGGAACACTGAAGCTTTCTTT CASSARSRRNTEAFF
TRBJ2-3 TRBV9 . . TGTGCCAGCAGCGTAGAGGAGTGGAACACAGATACGCAGTATTTT CASSVEEWNTDTQYF
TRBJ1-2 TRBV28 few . TGTGCCAGTAGGGGTGGGTCCTATGGCTACACCTTC CASRGGSYGYTF
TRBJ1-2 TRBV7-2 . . TGTGCCAGCAGCTTAGCGGCAGGGCCCCTCTATGGCTACACCTTC CASSLAAGPLYGYTF
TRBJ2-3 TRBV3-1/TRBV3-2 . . TGTGCCAGCAGCCAGGGAGCGGGTTCCACAGATACGCAGTATTTT CASSQGAGSTDTQYF
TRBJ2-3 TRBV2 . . TGTGCCAGCAGTGACCAGGCCACAGATACGCAGTATTTT CASSDQATDTQYF
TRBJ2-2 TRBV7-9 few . TGTGCCAGCAGCTTACGGGGAAGCGGCGTAAACACCGGGGAGCTGTTTTTT CASSLRGSGVNTGELFF
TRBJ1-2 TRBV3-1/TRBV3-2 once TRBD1 TGTGCCAGCAGCCTATCCTCCGGGACAGGGGATGGCTACACCTTC CASSLSSGTGDGYTF
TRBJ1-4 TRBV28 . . TGTGCCAGCAGTTCACCGACGGGAGATCATGAAAAACTGTTTTTT CASSSPTGDHEKLFF
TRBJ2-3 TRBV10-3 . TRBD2 TGTGCCACCCTGAGAGCGGGGGGCACAGATACGCAGTATTTT CATLRAGGTDTQYF
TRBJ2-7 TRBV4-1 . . TGCGCCAGCAGCCAAAATGCAGGGACTGTTGCTACCTACGAGCAGTACTTC CASSQNAGTVATYEQYF
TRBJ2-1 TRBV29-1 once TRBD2 TGCAGCGTTTGGACTAGCGGGTCCCCGGCGAATGAGCAGTTCTTC CSVWTSGSPANEQFF
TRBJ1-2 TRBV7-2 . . TGTGCCAGCAGCTTAAGCCACACGGCCGGACAGTATGGCTACACCTTC CASSLSHTAGQYGYTF
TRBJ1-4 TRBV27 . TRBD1 TGTGCCAGCAGTTTTGGAGGGACAGGACCGGAAAAACTGTTTTTT CASSFGGTGPEKLFF
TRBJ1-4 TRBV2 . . TGTGCCAGCAGTGAAGTCAGGACTGGGGAAAAACTGTTTTTT CASSEVRTGEKLFF
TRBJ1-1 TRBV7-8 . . TGTGCCAGCAGCTTTCAGTCAGGACACTTGAAGGATGAAGCTTTCTTT CASSFQSGHLKDEAFF
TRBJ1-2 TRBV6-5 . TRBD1 TGTGCCAGCACCCCGGGACAGCTCTATGGCTACACCTTC CASTPGQLYGYTF
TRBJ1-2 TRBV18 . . TGTGCCAGCTCACCGGGGACACCCTATGGCTACACCTTC CASSPGTPYGYTF
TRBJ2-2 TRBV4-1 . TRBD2 TGCGCCAGCAGCCCAGAGGGACTAGCGGGAGCAGGTACCGGGGAGCTGTTTTTT CASSPEGLAGAGTGELFF
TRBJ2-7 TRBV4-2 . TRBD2 TGTGCCAGCAGTTTAGCGGGGGGGTTATCCTACGAGCAGTACTTC CASSLAGGLSYEQYF
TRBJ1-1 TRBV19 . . TGTGCCAGTAGCGAGGGAGGGACGGGGACCACTGAAGCTTTCTTT CASSEGGTGTTEAFF
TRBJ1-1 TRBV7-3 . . TGTGCCAGCAGCGAGGGGGGGAGCCCCCCAATGAACACTGAAGCTTTCTTT CASSEGGSPPMNTEAFF
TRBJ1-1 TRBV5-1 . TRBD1 TGCGCCAGCAGCTTGGCGCTGGGAGGCGGGACAGACACTGAAGCTTTCTTT CASSLALGGGTDTEAFF
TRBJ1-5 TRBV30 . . TGTGCCTGGAACGCCAGTCAGCCCCAGCATTTT CAWNASQPQHF
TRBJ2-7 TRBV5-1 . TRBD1 TGCGCCAGCAGCTGGGGACAGGGGGACTCCTACGAGCAGTACTTC CASSWGQGDSYEQYF
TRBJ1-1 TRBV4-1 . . TGCGCCAGCAGCCAAGAAACAGGACTGAACACTGAAGCTTTCTTT CASSQETGLNTEAFF
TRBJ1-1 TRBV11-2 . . TGTGCCAGCAGCCCCGCGCGGGGAATGAACACTGAAGCTTTCTTT CASSPARGMNTEAFF
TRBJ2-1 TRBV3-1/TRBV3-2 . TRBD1 TGTGCCAGCAGCTCCGGGACAGGGCCCAATGAGCAGTTCTTC CASSSGTGPNEQFF
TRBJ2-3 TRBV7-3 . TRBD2 TGTGCCAGCAGCTTAGGCGGGGGGGCCTCAGATACGCAGTATTTT CASSLGGGASDTQYF
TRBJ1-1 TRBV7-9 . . TGTGCCAGCAGCTTATTTTTGGGGGGATATAACACTGAAGCTTTCTTT CASSLFLGGYNTEAFF
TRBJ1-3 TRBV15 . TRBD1 TGTGCCACCAGTAGGGACAGGGCTCCTGGAAACACCATATATTTT CATSRDRAPGNTIYF
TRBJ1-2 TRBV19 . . TGTGCCAGTAGTCTAACAGGAGACTATGGCTACACCTTC CASSLTGDYGYTF
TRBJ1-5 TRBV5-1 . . TGCGCCAGCAGCTTGGGGGACACAAGGGGTAATCAGCCCCAGCATTTT CASSLGDTRGNQPQHF
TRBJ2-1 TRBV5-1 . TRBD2 TGCGCCAGCAGCACTGGCGGTGCTAGCGGGATCAATGAGCAGTTCTTC CASSTGGASGINEQFF